Many counts were recorded for the clone carrying this TCR beta chain. Its matching antigen is unknown. The CDR3 regions of TCR beta were amplified from RNA transcripts. The HTBI primer set served for first-round RT-PCR of the TCR CDR3. TCRdb re-called the multiplex PCR reads through MiXCR, storing one row per CDR3 protein. The data show 450,000 to 700,000 distinct CDR3 sequences, with around 42% seen just once and around a fifth held by the top ten. These data originate in a study of T cells in Graves' hyperthyroidism and ophthalmopathy. Germline-derived CDR1 and CDR2 are SEHNR and FQNEAQ (reference sequence). The J segment lost 4 bases and the V segment lost 3 bases, leaving 5 bases of the junction unmatched. CDR3 length: 14 amino acids. Investigators excluded patients with uncontrolled infection, other autoimmune disease, pregnancy or lactation. Each diagnosis was grounded in clinical symptoms, serum thyroxine and TRAb, thyroid ultrasound, and orbital computed tomography.

Study-wide results and caveats: Separation of ophthalmopathy from stable hyperthyroidism was achieved by a 13 V-J model.

This clonotype was sampled from an adult woman with Graves' disease, either hyperthyroidism or ophthalmopathy (not recorded which). V and J are TRBV7-9 and TRBJ2-7, with 8 bases fitting TRBD1. What was sequenced was peripheral blood or thyroid tissue (not recorded which). The CDR3 reads CASSFSDREYEQYF. In DNA, the CDR3 is TGTGCCAGCAGCTTCTCGGACAGGGAATACGAGCAGTACTTC.